This T cell receptor (beta chain) was recorded in a study of blood T cell repertoires in COVID-19. On the study more broadly: Sites in the United States, Italy and Spain provided acute and convalescent COVID-19 samples. From T cells, B-cell-depleted T cells, or PBMCs came the material, which was cDNA or gDNA.

Method: immunoSEQ multiplex PCR; TCRdb's copy keeps in-frame clones and lacks some. The table shows under 200,000 clones, with approximately 87% occurring only once. Enrollment of patients from Seattle took place during active infection, with longitudinal follow-up. Germline trimming cut 4 bases from V and 4 bases from J; bases unmatched to any gene: 13. Per germline, CDR1 LNHDA and CDR2 SQIVND (reference sequence). This CDR3 contains 18 residues. J is TRBJ1-1 and V is TRBV19; TRBD1 matches at 12 bases. This TCR derives from a woman in her 70s with COVID-19, enrolled during active disease. Sequencing was done on a sample of peripheral blood. The chain's CDR3 is CASSKTGTGGRLGTEAFF. The CDR3 nucleotides are TGTGCCAGTAGTAAAACCGGGACAGGGGGCAGGTTGGGCACTGAAGCTTTCTTT.